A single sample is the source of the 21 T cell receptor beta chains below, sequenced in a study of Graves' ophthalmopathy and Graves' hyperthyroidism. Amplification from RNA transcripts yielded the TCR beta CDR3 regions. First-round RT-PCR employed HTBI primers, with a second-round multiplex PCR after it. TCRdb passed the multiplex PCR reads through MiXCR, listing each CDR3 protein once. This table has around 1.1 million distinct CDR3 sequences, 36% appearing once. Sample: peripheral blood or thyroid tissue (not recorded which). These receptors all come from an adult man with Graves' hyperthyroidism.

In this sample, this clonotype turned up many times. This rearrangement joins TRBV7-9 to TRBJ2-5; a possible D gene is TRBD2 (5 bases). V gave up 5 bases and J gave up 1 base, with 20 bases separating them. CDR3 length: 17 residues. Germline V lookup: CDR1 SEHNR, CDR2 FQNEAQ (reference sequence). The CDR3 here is CASSGQRGNWAQETQYF. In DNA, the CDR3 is TGTGCCAGCAGCGGGCAGCGAGGGAATTGGGCCCAAGAGACCCAGTACTTC.

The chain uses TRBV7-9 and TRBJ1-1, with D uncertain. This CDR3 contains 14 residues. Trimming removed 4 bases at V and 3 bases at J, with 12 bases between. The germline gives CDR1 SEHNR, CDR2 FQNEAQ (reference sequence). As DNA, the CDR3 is TGTGCCAGCAGCTCGGACCATGGGGACACTGAAGCTTTCTTT. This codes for CASSSDHGDTEAFF.

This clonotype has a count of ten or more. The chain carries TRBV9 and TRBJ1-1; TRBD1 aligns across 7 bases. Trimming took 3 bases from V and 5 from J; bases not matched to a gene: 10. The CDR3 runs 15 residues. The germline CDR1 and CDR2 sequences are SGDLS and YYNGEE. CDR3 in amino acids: CASSATTGWETEAFF. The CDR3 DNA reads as TGTGCCAGCAGCGCAACGACAGGGTGGGAAACTGAAGCTTTCTTT.

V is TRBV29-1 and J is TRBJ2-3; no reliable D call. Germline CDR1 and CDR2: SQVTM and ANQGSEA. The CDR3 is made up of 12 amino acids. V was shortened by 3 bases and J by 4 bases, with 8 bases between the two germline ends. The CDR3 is CSVDRIADTQYF. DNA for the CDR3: TGCAGCGTTGACCGTATCGCAGATACGCAGTATTTT.

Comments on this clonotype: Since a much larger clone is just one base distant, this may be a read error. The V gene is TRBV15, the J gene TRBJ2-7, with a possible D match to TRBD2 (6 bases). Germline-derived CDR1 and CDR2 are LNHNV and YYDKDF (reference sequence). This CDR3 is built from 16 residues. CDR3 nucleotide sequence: TGTGCCGCCAGCAGAGATCAAGCCCTGGGGGGCTACGAGCAGTACTTC. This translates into CAASRDQALGGYEQYF.

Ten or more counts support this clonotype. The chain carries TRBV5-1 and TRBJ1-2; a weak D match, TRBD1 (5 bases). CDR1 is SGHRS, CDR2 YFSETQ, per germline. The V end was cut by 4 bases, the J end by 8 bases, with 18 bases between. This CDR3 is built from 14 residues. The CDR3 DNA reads TGCGCCAGCAGCCCTGGGGCCCTGATGGGGGGCTACACCTTC. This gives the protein CASSPGALMGGYTF.

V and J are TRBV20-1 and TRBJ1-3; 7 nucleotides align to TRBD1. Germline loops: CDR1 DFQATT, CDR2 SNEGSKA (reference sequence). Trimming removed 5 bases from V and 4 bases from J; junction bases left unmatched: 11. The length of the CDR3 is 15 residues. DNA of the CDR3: TGCAGTGCTGCGACGACAGGGAAAGGAGGAAACACCATATATTTT. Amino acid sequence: CSAATTGKGGNTIYF.

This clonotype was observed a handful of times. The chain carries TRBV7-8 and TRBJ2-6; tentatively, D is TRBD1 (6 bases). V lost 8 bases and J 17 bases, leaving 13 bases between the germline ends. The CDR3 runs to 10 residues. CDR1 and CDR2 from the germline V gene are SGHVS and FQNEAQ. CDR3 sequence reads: CASGAEGVTF. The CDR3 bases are TGTGCCAGCGGGGCCGAGGGGGTGACTTTC. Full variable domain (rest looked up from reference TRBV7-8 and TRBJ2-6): GAGVSQSPRYKVAKRGQDVALRCDPISGHVSLFWYQQALGQGPEFLTYFQNEAQLDKSGLPSDRFFAERPEGSVSTLKIQRTQQEDSAVYLCASGAEGVTFGAGSRLTVL.

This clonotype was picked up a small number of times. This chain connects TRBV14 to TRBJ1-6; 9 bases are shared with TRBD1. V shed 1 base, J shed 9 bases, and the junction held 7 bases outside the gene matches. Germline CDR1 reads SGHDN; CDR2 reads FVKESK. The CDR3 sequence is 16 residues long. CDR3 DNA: TGTGCCAGCAGCCAAGGAGGACAGGGGAGGGGTTCACCCCTCCACTTT. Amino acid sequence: CASSQGGQGRGSPLHF.

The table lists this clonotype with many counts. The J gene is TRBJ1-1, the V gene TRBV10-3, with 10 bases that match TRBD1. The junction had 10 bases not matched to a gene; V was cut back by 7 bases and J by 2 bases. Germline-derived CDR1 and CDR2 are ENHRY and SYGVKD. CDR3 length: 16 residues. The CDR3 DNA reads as TGTGCCATCACGCAACATGGACAGGGGGTAAACACTGAAGCTTTCTTT. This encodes CAITQHGQGVNTEAFF.

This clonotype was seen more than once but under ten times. This CDR3 reads CASSAPSANTGELFF. The CDR3, as DNA: TGTGCCAGCAGTGCCCCTAGCGCTAACACCGGGGAGCTGTTTTTT. V gene TRBV27 combines with J gene TRBJ2-2; perhaps TRBD2 as D (6 bases). Germline values: CDR1 MNHEY, CDR2 SMNVEV (reference sequence). Trimming removed 5 bases from V and 2 bases from J, with 12 bases in between. The CDR3 runs 15 residues.

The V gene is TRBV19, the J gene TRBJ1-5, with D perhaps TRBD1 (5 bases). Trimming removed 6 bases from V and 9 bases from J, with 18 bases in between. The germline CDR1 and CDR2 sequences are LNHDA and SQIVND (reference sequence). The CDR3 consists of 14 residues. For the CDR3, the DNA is TGTGCCAGTAGAGTAGTGGGGCCTCGCCGGCCCCAGCATTTT. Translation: CASRVVGPRRPQHF. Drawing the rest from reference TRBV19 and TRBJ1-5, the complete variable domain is DGGITQSPKYLFRKEGQNVTLSCEQNLNHDAMYWYRQDPGQGLRLIYYSQIVNDFQKGDIAEGYSVSREKKESFPLTVTSAQKNPTAFYLCASRVVGPRRPQHFGDGTRLSIL.

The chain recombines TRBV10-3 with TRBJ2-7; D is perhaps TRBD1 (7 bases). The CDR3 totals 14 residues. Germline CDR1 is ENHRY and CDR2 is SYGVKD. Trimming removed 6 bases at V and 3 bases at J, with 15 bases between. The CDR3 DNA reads TGTGCCATCAGCGGGGGACAGACCTTCTACGAGCAGTACTTC. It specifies CAISGGQTFYEQYF.

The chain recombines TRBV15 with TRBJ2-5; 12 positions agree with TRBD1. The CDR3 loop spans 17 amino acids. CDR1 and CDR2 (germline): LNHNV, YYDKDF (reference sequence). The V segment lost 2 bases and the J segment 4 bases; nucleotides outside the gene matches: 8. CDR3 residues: CATSRPGTGGGLETQYF. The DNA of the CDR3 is TGTGCCACCAGCAGACCAGGGACAGGGGGCGGGTTAGAGACCCAGTACTTC.

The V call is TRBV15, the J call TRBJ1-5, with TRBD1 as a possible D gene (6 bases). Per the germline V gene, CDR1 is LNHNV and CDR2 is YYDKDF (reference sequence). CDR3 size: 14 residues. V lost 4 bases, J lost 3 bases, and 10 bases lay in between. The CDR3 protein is CATSIGQPNQPQHF. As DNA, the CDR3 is TGTGCCACCAGCATTGGACAGCCCAATCAGCCCCAGCATTTT.

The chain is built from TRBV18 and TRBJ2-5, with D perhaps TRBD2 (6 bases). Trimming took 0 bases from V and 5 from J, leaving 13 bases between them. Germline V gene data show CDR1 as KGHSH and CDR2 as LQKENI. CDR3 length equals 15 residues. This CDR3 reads CASSPPKGRIETQYF. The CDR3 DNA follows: TGTGCCAGCTCACCACCAAAAGGGAGGATTGAGACCCAGTACTTC.

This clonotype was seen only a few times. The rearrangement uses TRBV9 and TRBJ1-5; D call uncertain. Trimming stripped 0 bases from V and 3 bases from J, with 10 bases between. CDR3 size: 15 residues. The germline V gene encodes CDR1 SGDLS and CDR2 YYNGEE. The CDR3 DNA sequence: TGTGCCAGCAGCGTAGAGGGAGAGTACAATCAGCCCCAGCATTTT. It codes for CASSVEGEYNQPQHF. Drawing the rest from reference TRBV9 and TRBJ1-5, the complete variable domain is DSGVTQTPKHLITATGQRVTLRCSPRSGDLSVYWYQQSLDQGLQFLIQYYNGEERAKGNILERFSAQQFPDLHSELNLSSLELGDSALYFCASSVEGEYNQPQHFGDGTRLSIL.

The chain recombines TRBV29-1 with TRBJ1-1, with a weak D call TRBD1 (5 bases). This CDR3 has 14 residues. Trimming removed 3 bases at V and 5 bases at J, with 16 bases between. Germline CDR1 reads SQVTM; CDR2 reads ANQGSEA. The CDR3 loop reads CSVETKWGLTEAFF. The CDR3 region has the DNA TGCAGCGTTGAGACTAAGTGGGGGTTGACTGAAGCTTTCTTT.

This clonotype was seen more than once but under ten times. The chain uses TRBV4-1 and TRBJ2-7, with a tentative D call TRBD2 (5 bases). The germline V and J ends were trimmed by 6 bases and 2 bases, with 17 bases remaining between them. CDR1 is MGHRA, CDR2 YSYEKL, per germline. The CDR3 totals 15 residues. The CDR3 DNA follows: TGCGCCAGCAGTCACCCCGTGGAGGCTACCTACGAGCAGTACTTC. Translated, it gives CASSHPVEATYEQYF.

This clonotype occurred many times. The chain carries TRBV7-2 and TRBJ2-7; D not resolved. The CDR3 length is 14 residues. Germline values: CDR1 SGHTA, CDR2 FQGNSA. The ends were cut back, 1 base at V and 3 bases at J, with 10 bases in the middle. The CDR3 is CASSLGVTIYEQYF. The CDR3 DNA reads TGTGCCAGCAGCTTAGGAGTTACCATCTACGAGCAGTACTTC. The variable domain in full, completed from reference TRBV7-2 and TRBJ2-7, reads GAGVSQSPSNKVTEKGKDVELRCDPISGHTALYWYRQSLGQGLEFLIYFQGNSAPDKSGLPSDRFSAERTGGSVSTLTIQRTQQEDSAVYLCASSLGVTIYEQYFGPGTRLTVT.

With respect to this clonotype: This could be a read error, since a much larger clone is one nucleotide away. The CDR3 loop reads CASRGQGTMKTQYF. The CDR3 DNA follows: TGTGCCAGCAGAGGACAGGGGACTATGAAGACCCAGTACTTC. The rearrangement uses TRBV2 and TRBJ2-5; 9 bases align to TRBD1. V was clipped by 6 bases and J by 6 bases; unmatched bases: 8. Germline V lookup: CDR1 SNHLY, CDR2 FYNNEI. CDR3 length: 14 amino acids.